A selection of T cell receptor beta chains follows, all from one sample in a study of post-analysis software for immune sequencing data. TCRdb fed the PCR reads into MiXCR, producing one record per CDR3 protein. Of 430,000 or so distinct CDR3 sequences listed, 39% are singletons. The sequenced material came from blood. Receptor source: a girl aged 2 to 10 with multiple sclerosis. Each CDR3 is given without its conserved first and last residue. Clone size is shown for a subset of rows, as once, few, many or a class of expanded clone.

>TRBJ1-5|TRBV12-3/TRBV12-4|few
ASSLGQGPSNQPQH
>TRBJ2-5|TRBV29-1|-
SVEGRGLQETQY
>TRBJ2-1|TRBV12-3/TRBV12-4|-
ASSAEGSIGF
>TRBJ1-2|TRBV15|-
ATSRDTSGYT
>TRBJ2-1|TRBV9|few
ASSGGISSYNEQF
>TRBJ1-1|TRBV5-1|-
ASSYEFDRMGTEAF
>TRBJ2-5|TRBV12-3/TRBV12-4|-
ASSDRGRDETQY
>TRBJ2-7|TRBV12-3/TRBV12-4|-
ASSLKRVSYEQY
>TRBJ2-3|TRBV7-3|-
ASSRTPSTGATDTQY
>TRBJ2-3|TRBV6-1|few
ASRTTGTSGSDTQY
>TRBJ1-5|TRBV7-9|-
ASRVGIDQPQH
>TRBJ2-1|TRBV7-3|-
ASSLNFNEQF
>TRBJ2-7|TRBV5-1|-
ASSLVITQGTAYEQY
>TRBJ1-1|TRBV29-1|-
SANSRYTEAF
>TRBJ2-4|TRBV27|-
ASSPRGGGLAKNIQY
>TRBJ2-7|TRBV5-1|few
ASSYGTGNYEQY
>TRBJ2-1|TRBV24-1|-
ATTEVGGPNEQF
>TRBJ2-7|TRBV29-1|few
SVDGLATTSSYEQY
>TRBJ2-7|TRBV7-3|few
ASSLILALYEQY
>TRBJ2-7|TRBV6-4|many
ASSDRQIHFGEQY
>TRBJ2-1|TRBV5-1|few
ASSLAHSGPIRGEQF
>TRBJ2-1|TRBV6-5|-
ASKRTSGSYNEQF
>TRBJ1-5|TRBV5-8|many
ASSFQGNQPQH
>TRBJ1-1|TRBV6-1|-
ASKIGLNTEAF
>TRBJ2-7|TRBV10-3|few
ATSRQYEQY
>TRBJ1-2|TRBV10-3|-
AISESREGYT
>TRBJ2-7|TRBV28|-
ASRTSGSEYEQY
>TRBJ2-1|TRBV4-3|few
ASSQDHAPSSYNEQF
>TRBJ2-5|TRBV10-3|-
AISEVSPETQY
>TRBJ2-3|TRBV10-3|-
AIRGTSGASTDTQY
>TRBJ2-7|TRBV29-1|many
SVELRTESGYEQY
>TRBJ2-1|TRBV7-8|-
ASSLVGSRVGSNEQF
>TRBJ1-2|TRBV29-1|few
SVDLGQGLQGGYT
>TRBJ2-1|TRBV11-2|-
ASSLLRLASYNEQF